These T cell receptor beta chains were read from a single sample in a study of blood T cell repertoires in COVID-19. The protocol was immunoSEQ multiplex PCR, while the TCRdb copy is restricted to in-frame clones and leaves out a portion. The repertoire has about 320,000 clones, 70% to 90% of them found once; the top ten carry more than 9%. Sequencing was carried out using PBMCs or T cells enriched from blood (not recorded which). These receptors originate from a woman aged 18-29 years who had recovered from COVID-19. CDR3s include the opening cysteine and the closing phenylalanine or tryptophan. The D gene is left open where the match is weak. Clone size is shown for a subset of rows, as once, few, many or a class of expanded clone.

TRBJ1-5 | TRBV19 | NA | few | TGTGCCAGTAGTATAGACCAACAGGGCCGATATAGCAATCAGCCCCAGCATTTT | CASSIDQQGRYSNQPQHF
TRBJ2-3 | TRBV5-1 | TRBD2 | NA | TGCGCCAGCAGCCAAGGAAGCGGGAGGGCCACAGATACGCAGTATTTT | CASSQGSGRATDTQYF
TRBJ1-1 | TRBV6-5 | TRBD1 | once | TGTGCCAGCAGATCCACAGGGGGCACTGAAGCTTTCTTT | CASRSTGGTEAFF
TRBJ2-2 | TRBV10-3 | TRBD1 | once | TGTGCCATCAGTGAGGGGGACAGGGGGCACACCGGGGAGCTGTTTTTT | CAISEGDRGHTGELFF
TRBJ1-1 | TRBV14 | NA | NA | TGTGCCAGCAGCCTCAGTCCCAGGGCGGCGGCTGAAGCTTTCTTT | CASSLSPRAAAEAFF
TRBJ2-1 | TRBV9 | NA | NA | TGTGCCAGCAGCGTATTCGAGAGGGCTGACAATGAGCAGTTCTTC | CASSVFERADNEQFF
TRBJ2-3 | TRBV4-2 | TRBD2 | NA | TGTGCCAGCAGCCAAGAAGAGGTCGGTAGCGGGATTGATACGCAGTATTTT | CASSQEEVGSGIDTQYF
TRBJ2-1 | TRBV7-3 | NA | NA | TGTGCCAGCAGCGCGGCGGGGAGTTCGTACAATGAGCAGTTCTTC | CASSAAGSSYNEQFF
TRBJ1-1 | TRBV3-1/TRBV3-2 | NA | NA | TGTGCCAGCAGCCAAGATCTAGGGGTAGGGAACACTGAAGCTTTCTTT | CASSQDLGVGNTEAFF
TRBJ1-1 | TRBV10-3 | NA | NA | TGTGCCATCAGACCCGACTTTCCGAACACTGAAGCTTTCTTT | CAIRPDFPNTEAFF
TRBJ2-3 | TRBV19 | TRBD2 | few | TGTGCCAGTAGTAATGCGGGGGGCACAGATACGCAGTATTTT | CASSNAGGTDTQYF
TRBJ1-5 | TRBV19 | TRBD1 | NA | TGTGCCAGTAGTAAACTAAGACAGGGGGATCAGCCCCAGCATTTT | CASSKLRQGDQPQHF
TRBJ1-1 | TRBV3-1/TRBV3-2 | TRBD1 | NA | TGTGCCAGCAGCCCCACAGGGGTAGGGAACACTGAAGCTTTCTTT | CASSPTGVGNTEAFF
TRBJ2-5 | TRBV9 | NA | NA | TGTGCCAGCAGCGGGACCCTAGCATTTGGGGGGGAGACCCAGTACTTC | CASSGTLAFGGETQYF
TRBJ1-1 | TRBV7-9 | TRBD1 | NA | TGTGCCAGCAGCTTGGGACAGGGGTCCACTGAAGCTTTCTTT | CASSLGQGSTEAFF
TRBJ2-2 | TRBV7-9 | TRBD1 | NA | TGTGCCAGCAGCCCAAGGGACAGAGAGAACACCGGGGAGCTGTTTTTT | CASSPRDRENTGELFF
TRBJ2-5 | TRBV11-2 | NA | few | TGTGCCAGCAGCTTAGAACAGGTTCGGACCCAGTACTTC | CASSLEQVRTQYF
TRBJ2-2 | TRBV25-1 | NA | NA | TGTGCCAGCAGTGGAAATACAGGGCTCTACTCCACCGGGGAGCTGTTTTTT | CASSGNTGLYSTGELFF
TRBJ1-4 | TRBV5-1 | NA | NA | TGCGCCAGCAGCACGGGGAGCACTAATGAAAAACTGTTTTTT | CASSTGSTNEKLFF
TRBJ1-5 | TRBV5-6 | NA | NA | TGTGCCAGCAGCTCCGCCGCAAATGGACTCAACAATCAGCCCCAGCATTTT | CASSSAANGLNNQPQHF
TRBJ1-1 | TRBV4-2 | NA | NA | TGTGCCAGCAGCCAAGATAGGGGAGGTCCTGAAGCTTTCTTT | CASSQDRGGPEAFF
TRBJ1-4 | TRBV30 | NA | few | TGTGCCTGGAGTGTTGCATCCGCCAGTAATGAAAAACTGTTTTTT | CAWSVASASNEKLFF
TRBJ2-3 | TRBV7-9 | TRBD1 | NA | TGTGCCAGCAGCTCTCGGGACAGCCTAAGCACAGATACGCAGTATTTT | CASSSRDSLSTDTQYF
TRBJ1-1 | TRBV4-1 | NA | once | TGCGCCAGCAGCCAAGGCATCGGGGAAGGGAAAGCTTTCTTT | CASSQGIGEGKAFF